This T cell receptor beta chain was retrieved from a study of control samples from healthy donors and cancer patients. The data were produced by immunoSEQ multiplex PCR, yet TCRdb's version contains in-frame clones alone and is incomplete. The profile shows about 84,000 clones, approximately 80% of them singletons. This receptor was taken from a man aged 55-75 years with head and neck cancer. Sequencing input: PBMCs.

CDR3 sequence: CASSLSEGQGLGGYTF. CDR3 coding DNA: TGTGCCAGCAGTTTATCGGAGGGACAGGGACTGGGCGGCTACACCTTC. The V call is TRBV27, the J call TRBJ1-2; the match to TRBD1 covers 9 bases. Germline CDR1 is MNHEY and CDR2 is SMNVEV (reference sequence). The trim removed 0 bases at V and 8 bases at J, leaving 10 bases unmatched. The CDR3 consists of 16 residues.